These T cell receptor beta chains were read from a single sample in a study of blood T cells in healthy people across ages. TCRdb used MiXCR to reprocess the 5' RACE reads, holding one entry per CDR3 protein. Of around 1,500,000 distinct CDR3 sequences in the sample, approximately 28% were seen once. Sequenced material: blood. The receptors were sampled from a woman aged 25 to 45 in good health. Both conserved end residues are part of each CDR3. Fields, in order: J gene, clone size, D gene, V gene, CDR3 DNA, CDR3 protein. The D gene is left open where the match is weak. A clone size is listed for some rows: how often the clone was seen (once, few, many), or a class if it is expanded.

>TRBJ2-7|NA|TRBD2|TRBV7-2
TGTGCCAGCAGCTCGCACAGAGCGGGAGGGGGCGAACAGTACTTC
CASSSHRAGGGEQYF
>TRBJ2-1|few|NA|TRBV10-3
TGTGCCATCAGTGAGGATATGGGGGGGCAGAATGAGCAGTTCTTC
CAISEDMGGQNEQFF
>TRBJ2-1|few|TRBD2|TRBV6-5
TGTGCCAGCAGTTCGACTAGCGGGGGACGCGGGACCCAGTTCTTC
CASSSTSGGRGTQFF
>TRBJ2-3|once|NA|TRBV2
TGTGCCAGCAAGAGACTAGACGTTAGCACAGATACGCAGTATTTT
CASKRLDVSTDTQYF
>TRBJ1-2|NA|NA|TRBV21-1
TGTGCCAGCAGCAAAGAAAGGCTACCCCGGGGCTATGGCTACACCTTC
CASSKERLPRGYGYTF
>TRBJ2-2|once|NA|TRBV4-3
TGCGCCAGCAGCCAAGACGTTCAATGGTCCGGGGAGCTGTTTTTT
CASSQDVQWSGELFF
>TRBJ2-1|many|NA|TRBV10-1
TGCGCCAGCAGTGAACGGGAAGGGAAGCAGTTCTTC
CASSEREGKQFF
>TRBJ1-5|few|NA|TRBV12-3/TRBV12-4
TGTGCCAGCACCTTGGGGCAGAGGGGACGGCCCCAGCATTTT
CASTLGQRGRPQHF
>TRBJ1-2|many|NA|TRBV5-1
TGCGCCAGCAGCTTGGGCGGAACCACTAACTATGGCTACACCTTC
CASSLGGTTNYGYTF
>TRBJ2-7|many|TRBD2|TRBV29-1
TGCAGCGTTAAACGAAGACTAGCGGGAGAGGACGAGCAGTACTTC
CSVKRRLAGEDEQYF
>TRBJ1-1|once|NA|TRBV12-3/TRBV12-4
TGTGCCAGCAGTTCCCTGACAGGTGAGGGACATCGATTCTTT
CASSSLTGEGHRFF
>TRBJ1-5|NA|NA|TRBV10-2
TGCGCCAGCAGTGAGTCTGGGAGGGTCAATCAGCCCCAGCATTTT
CASSESGRVNQPQHF
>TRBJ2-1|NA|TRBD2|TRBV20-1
TGCAGTGCTCCCCGGACTAGCGGGACCATCAATGAGCAGTTCTTC
CSAPRTSGTINEQFF
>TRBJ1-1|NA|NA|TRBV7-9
TGTGCCAGCAGCCCTACGGGGGGGGGCGCTGAAGCTTTCTTT
CASSPTGGGAEAFF
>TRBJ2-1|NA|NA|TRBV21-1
NA
CASIKEWGRGTGGYNEQFF
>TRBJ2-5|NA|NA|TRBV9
TGTGCCAGCAGCGTATCCTCAATAGAGACCCAGTACTTC
CASSVSSIETQYF
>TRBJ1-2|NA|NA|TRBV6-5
TGTGCCAGCAGCAACGGGCCGTACGGCTACACCTTC
CASSNGPYGYTF
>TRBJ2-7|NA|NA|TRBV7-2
TGTGCCAGCAGCTCCCATCGGACGGTTTTCTCCTACGAGCAGTACTTC
CASSSHRTVFSYEQYF
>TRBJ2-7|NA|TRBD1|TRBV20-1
TGCAGGGCCGGGACAGGGTGTGGCGAGCAGTACTTC
CRAGTGCGEQYF
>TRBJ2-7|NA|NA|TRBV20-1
TGCAGTGTAGGGGCAGGGGTCGAGCAGTACTTC
CSVGAGVEQYF
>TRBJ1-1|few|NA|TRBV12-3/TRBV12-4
TGTGCCAGCAGAGAGGGGGGTGCGGGGGCGCCTTTCTTT
CASREGGAGAPFF
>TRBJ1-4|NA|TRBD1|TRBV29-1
TGCAGCGTCATGCTCCGGGACAGGGGACCTGAAAAACTGTTTTTT
CSVMLRDRGPEKLFF
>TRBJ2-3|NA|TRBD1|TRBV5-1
TGCGCCAGCAGCACGCCCTCATCCGGGACAGGGGAGGGAGATACGCAGTATTTT
CASSTPSSGTGEGDTQYF
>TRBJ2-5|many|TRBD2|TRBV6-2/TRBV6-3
TGTGCCAGCATGTCGGGAGGGGAAGAGACCCAGTACTTC
CASMSGGEETQYF
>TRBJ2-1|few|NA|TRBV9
TGTGCCAGCAGCGTTTTTCAGAGCTCCTACAATGAGCAGTTCTTC
CASSVFQSSYNEQFF
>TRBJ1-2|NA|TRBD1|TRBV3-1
TGTGCCAGCAGCCACTCATCTCCCGACAGGGAGAATGGCTACACCTTC
CASSHSSPDRENGYTF
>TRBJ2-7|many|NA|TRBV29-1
TGCAGCGCGATGAACGACATGGCGGGCGAGCAGTACTTC
CSAMNDMAGEQYF
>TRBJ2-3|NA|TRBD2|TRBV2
TGTGCCAGCAGTGTGGAGCGGGGGGGAGGAGATACGCAGTATTTT
CASSVERGGGDTQYF
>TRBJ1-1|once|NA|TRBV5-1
TGCGCCAGCAGCTTGGAGATAGGGCGTGAAGCTTTCTTT
CASSLEIGREAFF
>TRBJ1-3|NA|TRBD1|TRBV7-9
TGTGCCAGCAGGCTGACAGGGACTGGAAACACCATATATTTT
CASRLTGTGNTIYF
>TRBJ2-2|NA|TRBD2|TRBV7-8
TGTGCCAGCACGCTCTTACTAGCGGTTAACACCGGGGAGCTGTTTTTT
CASTLLLAVNTGELFF
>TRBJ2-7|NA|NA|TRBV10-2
TGCGCCAGCAGTGAGCAGGGTCCAGCCTACGAGCAGTACTTC
CASSEQGPAYEQYF
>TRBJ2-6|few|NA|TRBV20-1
TGCAGTGCTACAACCTACAGGGCGGCTGGGGCCGACGTCCTGACTTTC
CSATTYRAAGADVLTF
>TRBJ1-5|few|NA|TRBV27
TGTGCCAGCAGTTTTACGGGGGCGGGCAATCAGCCCCAGCATTTT
CASSFTGAGNQPQHF
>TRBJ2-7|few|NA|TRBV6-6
TGTGCCAGCAGTTACAGGGGGGGCGACGAGCAGTACTTC
CASSYRGGDEQYF
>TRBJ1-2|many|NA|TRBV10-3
TGTGCCATCAGTGAGTCGCGGGATAACTATGGCTACACCTTC
CAISESRDNYGYTF
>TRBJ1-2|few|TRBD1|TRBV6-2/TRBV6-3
TGTGCCAGCACCAAGGACAGGGCCGGCTACACCTTC
CASTKDRAGYTF
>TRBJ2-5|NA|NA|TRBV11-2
TGTGCCGGCAGCTTTTCTGGACGGGGAATGGGAGAGACCCAGTACTTC
CAGSFSGRGMGETQYF
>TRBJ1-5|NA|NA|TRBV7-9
TGTGCCAGCACGGAGCCCCAGCATTTT
CASTEPQHF
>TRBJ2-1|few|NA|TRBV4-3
TGCGCCAGCACCCCAATCCACCTGGCAAATGAGCAGTTCTTC
CASTPIHLANEQFF
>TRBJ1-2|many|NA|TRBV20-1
TGCAGTGCTAGAGACGGGCCAGCCGGCTACACCTTC
CSARDGPAGYTF
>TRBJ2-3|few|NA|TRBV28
TGTGCCAGCAGTTTAATCCACGCGCAGTATTTT
CASSLIHAQYF
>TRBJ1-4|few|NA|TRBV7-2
TGTGCCAGCAGCCCTTGGGCAAATGAAAAACTGTTTTTT
CASSPWANEKLFF
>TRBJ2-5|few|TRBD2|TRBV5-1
TGCGCCAGCCGTCAACTAGCGGGGGTGGAGACCCAGTACTTC
CASRQLAGVETQYF
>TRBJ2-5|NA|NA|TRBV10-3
TGTGCCATCAGCGAGTCAGGGGAGCAAGAGACCCAGTACTTC
CAISESGEQETQYF
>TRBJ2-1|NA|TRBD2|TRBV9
TGTGCCAGCAGCGTCACCAGCGGGGGATCCTACAATGAGCAGTTCTTC
CASSVTSGGSYNEQFF
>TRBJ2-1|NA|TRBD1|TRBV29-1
TGCAGCGTTGAAGCCAGACGACAGGGGAAGTGGAATGAGCAGTTCTTC
CSVEARRQGKWNEQFF
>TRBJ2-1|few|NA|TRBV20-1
TGCAGTGCTAGAGAAGGGGCGACTGGGCACAATGAGCAGTTCTTC
CSAREGATGHNEQFF